The 28 T cell receptor beta chains in this list originate from one sample, sequenced in a study of identical twins. TCRdb reprocessed the 5' RACE reads with MiXCR, giving one entry per CDR3 protein. The sample consists of more than 600,000 distinct CDR3 sequences, approximately 18% of them appearing once. These records were also assigned to another study, of T cells expressing NK-cell markers.

The sample was PBMCs. The source is a woman aged 18-35 years in good health.

This clonotype was seen a few times. The V call is TRBV5-1, the J call TRBJ2-3, with D hard to call. The germline V and J ends were trimmed by 2 bases and 4 bases, with 8 bases remaining between them. CDR3 length equals 13 residues. Germline V gene lookup returns CDR1 SGHRS and CDR2 YFSETQ. The DNA of the CDR3 is TGCGCCAGCAGCTTCCAGGCTTCAGATACGCAGTATTTT. It yields the protein CASSFQASDTQYF.

This clonotype was observed a handful of times. The rearrangement joins TRBV7-2 to TRBJ2-1, with 8 bases lining up with TRBD2. Trimming took 2 bases from V and 3 from J; bases not matched to a gene: 6. The germline CDR1 and CDR2 sequences are SGHTA and FQGNSA. The CDR3 runs 16 residues. DNA for the CDR3: TGTGCCAGCAGCTTAAGGTCCGGGAGGGGCTACAATGAGCAGTTCTTC. This translates into CASSLRSGRGYNEQFF.

Many counts were recorded for this clonotype. The chain couples TRBV10-3 to TRBJ2-1, with a tentative D call TRBD2 (5 bases). Deletions cut 2 bases from V and 0 bases from J, with 14 bases between. CDR1 is ENHRY and CDR2 is SYGVKD in the germline V gene. This CDR3 region has 17 residues. The CDR3 DNA sequence: TGTGCCATCAGTGAGAGGGCTACGGGGAGCTCCTACAATGAGCAGTTCTTC. This translates into CAISERATGSSYNEQFF.

This clonotype was counted a few times. The J gene is TRBJ2-5, the V gene TRBV11-3; 7 bases are a match to TRBD2. The CDR3 runs to 13 residues. CDR1 SGHNT and CDR2 YENEEA come from the germline V gene. With 5 bases clipped from V and 7 bases from J, the junction kept 7 bases outside the gene matches. CDR3 nucleotide sequence: TGTGCCAGCAGCCCCGGGACTAAGGTGACCCAGTACTTC. Its protein product is CASSPGTKVTQYF.

The table lists this clonotype with a few counts. V and J are TRBV20-1 and TRBJ2-3, with 13 bases fitting TRBD2. J gave up 3 bases and V 4 bases, and 7 bases lay outside the gene matches. CDR3 length: 16 residues. Looked up from germline, CDR1 is DFQATT and CDR2 is SNEGSKA (reference sequence). This chain's CDR3 is CSANTLAGGPTDTQYF. Written as DNA, the CDR3 is TGCAGTGCTAACACACTAGCGGGAGGGCCAACAGATACGCAGTATTTT.

The V gene is TRBV24-1, the J gene TRBJ2-1, with 11 bases aligning to TRBD1. CDR1 is KGHDR, CDR2 SFDVKD, per germline. The CDR3 totals 15 residues. Trimming cost V 3 bases and J 6 bases; bases outside gene matches: 3. The chain's CDR3 is CATSDTGTGGNEQFF. In DNA, the CDR3 is TGTGCCACCAGTGATACCGGGACAGGGGGCAATGAGCAGTTCTTC.

This clonotype was detected a few times. As DNA, the CDR3 is TGTGCCAGCAGCTTGGTCGGAGGGCATGGGAAACTGTTTTTT. This codes for CASSLVGGHGKLFF. V is TRBV5-6 and J is TRBJ1-4; D is undetermined. The V end lost 0 bases, the J end lost 11 bases, and 14 bases lay between the germline ends. CDR1 SGHDT and CDR2 YYEEEE come from the germline V gene. This CDR3 comprises 14 residues.

The sample holds a few counts of this clonotype. This chain links TRBV12-3 or TRBV12-4 with TRBJ2-3, with D perhaps matching TRBD1 (6 bases). The CDR3 length is 15 residues. The V end lost 2 bases, the J end lost 2 bases, and 11 bases lay between the germline ends. CDR3 sequence: CASSLPGDLTDTQYF. The CDR3 nucleotides are TGTGCCAGCAGTTTACCAGGGGATCTCACAGATACGCAGTATTTT.

This clonotype appeared many times. This chain joins TRBV12-3 or TRBV12-4 and TRBJ1-1, with 7 bases identical to TRBD1. The CDR3 sequence is 14 residues long. V lost 5 bases, J lost 7 bases, and 10 bases stayed unmatched. The CDR3 here is CASSPGTASNEAFF. The CDR3 DNA is TGTGCCAGCAGTCCCGGGACAGCAAGTAATGAAGCTTTCTTT.

The chain has TRBV20-1 and TRBJ1-2; a possible D gene is TRBD1 (6 bases). The length of the CDR3 is 15 residues. Germline V gene sequence: CDR1 DFQATT, CDR2 SNEGSKA (reference sequence). Trimming removed 3 bases at V and 4 bases at J, with 18 bases between. The CDR3, as DNA: TGCAGTGCTAGTAGATCGGGGGGCCCTGGCTATGGCTACACCTTC. This translates into CSASRSGGPGYGYTF.

In its sample, this clonotype was seen many times. The rearrangement joins TRBV11-1 to TRBJ1-4; weak D call: TRBD1 (5 bases). The V gene lost 3 bases and the J gene lost 11 bases, with 16 bases spanning the gap. The CDR3 has 14 amino acids. Germline V gene lookup returns CDR1 SGHAT and CDR2 FQDESV (reference sequence). CDR3 sequence: CASSFGTPAEKLFF. CDR3 sequence (DNA): TGTGCCAGCAGCTTCGGGACCCCCGCCGAGAAACTGTTTTTT. Variable domain in full (rest from reference TRBV11-1 and TRBJ1-4): EAEVAQSPRYKITEKSQAVAFWCDPISGHATLYWYRQILGQGPELLVQFQDESVVDDSQLPKDRFSAERLKGVDSTLKIQPAELGDSAMYLCASSFGTPAEKLFFGSGTQLSVL.

This chain links TRBV6-5 with TRBJ1-1, with D maybe TRBD1 (6 bases). CDR3 length: 11 amino acids. Trimming stripped 9 bases from V and 11 bases from J, with 16 bases between. Germline V gene lookup returns CDR1 MNHEY and CDR2 SVGAGI. The CDR3 sequence is CASIGGLGAFF. CDR3 bases: TGTGCCAGTATAGGGGGGCTCGGGGCTTTCTTT.

The chain has TRBV20-1 and TRBJ2-4, with D tentatively TRBD1 (5 bases). The CDR3 has 13 amino acids. Germline loops: CDR1 DFQATT, CDR2 SNEGSKA (reference sequence). Trimming stripped 5 bases from V and 7 bases from J, with 15 bases between. The CDR3: CSAPVGARNIQYF. CDR3 coding DNA: TGCAGTGCTCCCGTTGGGGCCCGGAACATTCAGTACTTC.

This clonotype was observed at least ten times. The chain has TRBV5-1 and TRBJ2-1; 8 bases are a match to TRBD1. Per germline, CDR1 SGHRS and CDR2 YFSETQ. V lost 0 bases and J lost 6; bases outside the gene matches: 5. The CDR3 covers 15 residues. The CDR3 DNA reads as TGCGCCAGCAGCTTGGCCAGGGGGCGCGTCAATGAGCAGTTCTTC. Translating it yields CASSLARGRVNEQFF. The complete variable domain, with remaining parts taken from reference TRBV5-1 and TRBJ2-1, reads KAGVTQTPRYLIKTRGQQVTLSCSPISGHRSVSWYQQTPGQGLQFLFEYFSETQRNKGNFPGRFSGRQFSNSRSEMNVSTLELGDSALYLCASSLARGRVNEQFFGPGTRLTVL.

This chain connects TRBV7-6 to TRBJ2-1, with 9 bases lining up with TRBD2. Per germline, CDR1 SGHVS and CDR2 FNYEAQ. This CDR3 is built from 16 residues. V trimming: 5 bases; J trimming: 7 bases; junction bases outside the gene matches: 12. CDR3 nucleotides: TGTGCCAGCAGCGTTACACTAGCGGGCCGTCCGAATGAGCAGTTCTTC. This codes for CASSVTLAGRPNEQFF.

V usage is TRBV4-1 and J usage is TRBJ2-1; D is unclear. The CDR3 contains 14 residues. Looked up from germline, CDR1 is MGHRA and CDR2 is YSYEKL. V dropped 2 bases and J dropped 7 bases, with 12 bases sitting between them. As DNA, the CDR3 is TGCGCCAGCAGCCAATCTTTTATCGGGAATGAGCAGTTCTTC. Translation: CASSQSFIGNEQFF.

This chain uses TRBV29-1 with TRBJ2-2; TRBD2 aligns across 8 bases. V was clipped by 7 bases and J by 6 bases; unmatched bases: 19. This CDR3 has 17 residues. Germline CDR1 reads SQVTM; CDR2 reads ANQGSEA. This CDR3 reads CSAGSGRDIPGPGELFF. Here the CDR3 DNA reads TGCAGCGCGGGCAGCGGGAGAGATATCCCCGGGCCCGGGGAGCTGTTTTTT.

J is TRBJ2-3 and V is TRBV25-1; TRBD1 matches at 7 bases. With 1 base clipped from V and 2 bases from J, the junction kept 3 bases outside the gene matches. The CDR3 totals 15 residues. The germline V gene has CDR1 MGHDK and CDR2 SYGVNS. The CDR3 region is CASSESDRLTDTQYF. The CDR3 DNA is TGTGCCAGCAGTGAATCGGACAGGCTCACAGATACGCAGTATTTT.

This chain links TRBV29-1 with TRBJ2-3; 11 positions agree with TRBD2. CDR1 is SQVTM, CDR2 ANQGSEA, per germline. The CDR3 runs 14 residues. V dropped 6 bases and J dropped 3; count of bases not matched to a gene: 5. The CDR3 here is CSVERLAGTDTQYF. The CDR3 bases are TGCAGCGTCGAACGACTAGCGGGGACAGATACGCAGTATTTT.

The gene calls are TRBV20-1 and TRBJ1-2; D call uncertain. Germline V gene data show CDR1 as DFQATT and CDR2 as SNEGSKA (reference sequence). With 3 bases removed from V and 6 bases from J, the gap between germline ends came to 17 bases. The CDR3 is 14 residues long. The CDR3 reads CSASNRAANDGYTF. In nucleotides, the CDR3 is TGCAGTGCTAGCAACCGGGCCGCGAACGATGGCTACACCTTC.

This clonotype was found a few times. The chain carries TRBV20-1 and TRBJ1-5; TRBD1 agrees at 10 bases. This CDR3 is 15 amino acids long. V gave up 4 bases and J gave up 1 base; unmatched junction bases: 4. Germline-derived CDR1 and CDR2 are DFQATT and SNEGSKA (reference sequence). The CDR3 coding sequence is TGCAGTGCTATGACAGGGGGCGGAAGCAATCAGCCCCAGCATTTT. Translated, it gives CSAMTGGGSNQPQHF.

This clonotype was observed a few times. The J gene is TRBJ2-2, the V gene TRBV7-2, with D perhaps matching TRBD2 (5 bases). V was trimmed by 6 bases and J by 4 bases, leaving 15 bases between them. This CDR3 comprises 15 residues. The germline V gene encodes CDR1 SGHTA and CDR2 FQGNSA. CDR3 in DNA: TGTGCCAGCAGACCAACTAGAGTGATCACCGGGGAGCTGTTTTTT. Residues: CASRPTRVITGELFF.

V usage is TRBV20-1 and J usage is TRBJ2-1; maybe TRBD2 (6 bases). The CDR3 is 13 residues long. The V end lost 3 bases, the J end lost 7 bases, and 13 bases lay between the germline ends. CDR1 is DFQATT, CDR2 SNEGSKA, per germline (reference sequence). CDR3 coding DNA: TGCAGTGCTAGTCCGGGAGCAGTGAATGAGCAGTTCTTC. Residues: CSASPGAVNEQFF.

This clonotype was counted only a few times. DNA for the CDR3: TGTGCCACCAGTGACCGGACCGCCGCGGGAGACACCGGGGAGCTGTTTTTT. It yields the protein CATSDRTAAGDTGELFF. The chain is built from TRBV24-1 and TRBJ2-2; 7 bases fit TRBD2. Losses at the gene ends were 4 bases for V and 3 bases for J; bases not matched to a gene: 10. Germline values: CDR1 KGHDR, CDR2 SFDVKD. The CDR3 covers 17 residues.

This clonotype turned up a few times. The chain recombines TRBV10-3 with TRBJ1-1; maybe TRBD1 (6 bases). The ends were cut back, 6 bases at V and 2 bases at J, with 10 bases in the middle. CDR1 is ENHRY and CDR2 is SYGVKD in the germline V gene. This CDR3 comprises 13 residues. Written as DNA, the CDR3 is TGTGCCATCAGGAACAGGGAAAACACTGAAGCTTTCTTT. This codes for CAIRNRENTEAFF.

This clonotype was recorded a few times. The CDR3 DNA reads as TGCGCCAGCAGCTTGGCCGGAATGATGAGGGAGACCCAGTACTTC. It encodes CASSLAGMMRETQYF. This chain joins TRBV5-1 and TRBJ2-5, with no clear D. Germline values: CDR1 SGHRS, CDR2 YFSETQ. This CDR3 spans 15 amino acids. V was clipped by 0 bases and J by 5 bases, with 14 bases between them.

CDR3 sequence (DNA): TGTGCCACCAGCAGCGTGAGCGGCCACGAGCAGTACTTC. It codes for CATSSVSGHEQYF. The chain uses TRBV15 and TRBJ2-7; D is perhaps TRBD2 (5 bases). The V end lost 3 bases, the J end lost 5 bases, and 11 bases lay between the germline ends. The CDR3 loop spans 13 amino acids. Germline V gene sequence: CDR1 LNHNV, CDR2 YYDKDF (reference sequence).

This clonotype turned up a few times. This chain joins TRBV9 and TRBJ2-1; D is possibly TRBD2 (7 bases). V was trimmed by 0 bases and J by 5 bases, leaving 9 bases between them. Germline V CDR1 and CDR2: SGDLS, YYNGEE. This CDR3 is 14 amino acids long. CDR3: CASSVEGGDNEQFF. The CDR3 DNA sequence: TGTGCCAGCAGCGTAGAGGGGGGGGACAATGAGCAGTTCTTC.